A single sample is the source of the 21 T cell receptor beta chains below, sequenced in a study of T-cell reconstitution after alpha-beta-depleted transplantation in children. During its preparation, the TCRbeta library received unique molecular identifiers. MiXCR was run by TCRdb on the PCR reads, yielding one entry per CDR3 protein. The data hold approximately 110,000 distinct CDR3 sequences, with roughly 23% observed a single time. This material consisted of PBMCs, mostly from graft donor cells, taken 180 days after TCRalphabeta/CD19-depleted stem cell transplant. Receptors originate from a male patient between 2 and 10 years old who had a stem cell transplant for chronic granulomatous disease, so the T cells may come from the graft donor.

This clonotype showed up many times. In DNA form, the CDR3 reads TGTGCCAGCAGCGTAGAGGAGCACTCCTACGAGCAGTACTTC. It encodes CASSVEEHSYEQYF. The rearrangement uses TRBV9 and TRBJ2-7; no reliable D call. This CDR3 is built from 14 residues. V lost 0 bases and J 0 bases, leaving 7 bases between the germline ends. Germline V gene sequence: CDR1 SGDLS, CDR2 YYNGEE. The variable domain in full, completed from reference TRBV9 and TRBJ2-7, reads DSGVTQTPKHLITATGQRVTLRCSPRSGDLSVYWYQQSLDQGLQFLIQYYNGEERAKGNILERFSAQQFPDLHSELNLSSLELGDSALYFCASSVEEHSYEQYFGPGTRLTVT.

This clonotype was counted at least ten times. The CDR3 protein is CASSFVSYGYTF. DNA for the CDR3: TGTGCCAGCAGCTTCGTATCCTATGGCTACACCTTC. The chain joins TRBV5-6 to TRBJ1-2; D is ambiguous. CDR1 SGHDT and CDR2 YYEEEE come from the germline V gene. Trimming shortened V by 2 bases and J by 4 bases, and 6 bases separated the two germline ends. The CDR3 runs to 12 residues.

This clonotype was seen ten or more times. The J gene is TRBJ2-1, the V gene TRBV20-1; 8 bases line up with TRBD2. The CDR3 consists of 16 residues. CDR1 is DFQATT and CDR2 is SNEGSKA in the germline V gene (reference sequence). Trimming removed 0 bases from V and 3 bases from J; junction bases left unmatched: 7. CDR3 in amino acids: CSARDLAGGDYNEQFF. Here the CDR3 DNA reads TGCAGTGCTAGAGATTTGGCGGGAGGAGACTACAATGAGCAGTTCTTC.

This clonotype was counted between two and nine times. The genes are TRBV12-3 or TRBV12-4 and TRBJ2-7, with 8 nucleotides matching TRBD2. This CDR3 is built from 15 residues. V gave up 5 bases and J gave up 2 bases; unmatched junction bases: 8. The CDR3 DNA reads TGTGCCAGCAGTACCGCAGGACTAGCTCCCTACGAGCAGTACTTC. Amino acid sequence: CASSTAGLAPYEQYF.

The V and J genes are TRBV29-1 and TRBJ2-5; the match to TRBD1 covers 11 bases. J lost 5 bases, V lost 8 bases, and 7 bases had no gene match. Germline assignment: CDR1 SQVTM and CDR2 ANQGSEA. CDR3 size: 13 residues. CDR3 DNA sequence: TGCAGCCTCCAAAGGACAGGGGGCGAGACCCAGTACTTC. This codes for CSLQRTGGETQYF. Full variable domain (remainder filled in from reference TRBV29-1 and TRBJ2-5): SAVISQKPSRDICQRGTSLTIQCQVDSQVTMMFWYRQQPGQSLTLIATANQGSEATYESGFVIDKFPISRPNLTFSTLTVSNMSPEDSSIYLCSLQRTGGETQYFGPGTRLLVL.

This clonotype was counted at least ten times. The V call is TRBV7-8, the J call TRBJ2-1; D might be TRBD2 (5 bases). CDR3 size: 14 residues. Trimming stripped 0 bases from V and 8 bases from J, with 11 bases between. In germline, CDR1 is SGHVS, CDR2 FQNEAQ. The CDR3 loop is CASSLARVGDEQFF. The CDR3, as DNA: TGTGCCAGCAGCTTAGCGCGGGTTGGGGATGAGCAGTTCTTC. Complete variable domain (other parts from reference TRBV7-8 and TRBJ2-1): GAGVSQSPRYKVAKRGQDVALRCDPISGHVSLFWYQQALGQGPEFLTYFQNEAQLDKSGLPSDRFFAERPEGSVSTLKIQRTQQEDSAVYLCASSLARVGDEQFFGPGTRLTVL.

The chain uses TRBV3-1 and TRBJ2-6, with TRBD1 identical over 9 bases. The CDR3 is 15 amino acids. Trimming took 11 bases from V and 1 from J; bases not matched to a gene: 6. The germline V gene encodes CDR1 LGHDT and CDR2 YNNKEL (reference sequence). The CDR3 spells CASRQGGSGANVLTF. The CDR3 DNA reads TGTGCCTCCCGACAGGGGGGATCTGGGGCCAACGTCCTGACTTTC.

This sequence joins TRBV29-1 and TRBJ2-1; 10 bases fit TRBD1. The J segment lost 2 bases and the V segment lost 7 bases, leaving 8 bases of the junction unmatched. Germline CDR1 SQVTM, CDR2 ANQGSEA. The CDR3 is made up of 15 amino acids. The CDR3 is CSGTGGLLTYNEQFF. The CDR3 bases are TGCAGCGGGACAGGGGGACTTCTAACCTACAATGAGCAGTTCTTC.

In DNA form, the CDR3 reads TGTGCCAGCAGTTTAATACTAGCGGGCTCCTACAATGAGCAGTTCTTC. Encoded protein: CASSLILAGSYNEQFF. V gene TRBV28 combines with J gene TRBJ2-1; 9 nucleotides line up with TRBD2. The germline V gene encodes CDR1 MDHEN and CDR2 SYDVKM. This CDR3 comprises 16 residues. With V trimmed by 2 bases and J by 0 bases, 2 bases remained unmatched. Using reference TRBV28 and TRBJ2-1 for the parts outside the CDR3, the full variable domain is DVKVTQSSRYLVKRTGEKVFLECVQDMDHENMFWYRQDPGLGLRLIYFSYDVKMKEKGDIPEGYSVSREKKERFSLILESASTNQTSMYLCASSLILAGSYNEQFFGPGTRLTVL.

The CDR3 sequence is CASSLGLGREQFF. The DNA of the CDR3 is TGCGCCAGCAGCTTAGGACTAGGCAGGGAGCAGTTCTTC. The chain uses TRBV5-1 and TRBJ2-1; 7 nucleotides line up with TRBD2. CDR1 and CDR2 (germline): SGHRS, YFSETQ. The CDR3 is made up of 13 amino acids. V shed 2 bases and J 10 bases; nucleotides not matched to a gene: 6.

This clonotype was counted ten times or more. The chain uses TRBV5-5 and TRBJ2-1, with D perhaps TRBD1 or TRBD2 (5 bases each). This CDR3 spans 15 amino acids. Trimming removed 4 bases at V and 1 base at J, with 12 bases between. The germline V gene encodes CDR1 SGHKS and CDR2 YYEKEE (reference sequence). In nucleotides, the CDR3 is TGTGCCAGCAGCGGGGACGAAAGATCCTACAATGAGCAGTTCTTC. Translation: CASSGDERSYNEQFF.

The CDR3 DNA reads as TGTGCCAGCAGTTACTCGAGGGCTAGCGGGGCAGATACGCAGTATTTT. As protein: CASSYSRASGADTQYF. The chain recombines TRBV6-5 with TRBJ2-3, with 9 bases aligning to TRBD2. This CDR3 contains 16 residues. J gave up 4 bases and V 0 bases, and 5 bases lay outside the gene matches. Germline assignment: CDR1 MNHEY and CDR2 SVGAGI.

This clonotype has more than one count but fewer than ten. V is TRBV12-3 or TRBV12-4 and J is TRBJ2-7; D possibly corresponds to TRBD2 (6 bases). The CDR3 is 14 residues long. The V gene lost 3 bases and the J gene lost 1 base, with 10 bases spanning the gap. DNA of the CDR3: TGTGCCAGCAGTTTTGCGGGGCCATCCTACGAGCAGTACTTC. It encodes CASSFAGPSYEQYF.

This clonotype came up many times. The chain couples TRBV9 to TRBJ2-1; TRBD1 agrees at 9 bases. Germline CDR1 SGDLS, CDR2 YYNGEE. The CDR3 sequence is 16 residues long. J was trimmed by 8 bases and V by 3 bases; bases with no gene match: 12. CDR3 sequence reads: CASSGDRVSGVDEQFF. The CDR3 DNA reads as TGTGCCAGCAGCGGGGACAGGGTGTCGGGGGTCGATGAGCAGTTCTTC.

A few counts support this clonotype. The chain joins TRBV7-6 to TRBJ2-1; D is possibly TRBD1 or TRBD2 (5 bases each). The CDR3 sequence is 13 residues long. Germline V lookup: CDR1 SGHVS, CDR2 FNYEAQ. V lost 5 bases and J 7 bases, leaving 12 bases between the germline ends. The CDR3 DNA sequence: TGTGCCAGCAGCCCTGGGGGTTTTAATGAGCAGTTCTTC. Residues: CASSPGGFNEQFF.

The chain carries TRBV20-1 and TRBJ2-4; D tentatively fits TRBD1 or TRBD2 (5 bases each). Germline loops: CDR1 DFQATT, CDR2 SNEGSKA (reference sequence). V lost 6 bases and J 8 bases, leaving 20 bases between the germline ends. The CDR3 totals 14 residues. The CDR3 DNA reads as TGCAGTGCAGATCCGGGACGGGGAGTTGACATTCAGTACTTC. Amino acids: CSADPGRGVDIQYF.

The chain recombines TRBV12-3 or TRBV12-4 with TRBJ2-7, with 15 positions matching TRBD2. The V segment lost 6 bases and the J segment 7 bases; nucleotides outside the gene matches: 16. This CDR3 is 18 amino acids long. The CDR3: CASSLGLAGGSVWGEQYF. CDR3 coding DNA: TGTGCCAGCAGCCTTGGACTAGCGGGAGGGTCGGTTTGGGGAGAGCAGTACTTC.

This clonotype was counted between two and nine times. This rearrangement joins TRBV5-1 to TRBJ2-1; D might be TRBD1 (6 bases). The V gene lost 5 bases and the J gene lost 8 bases, with 11 bases spanning the gap. Germline loops: CDR1 SGHRS, CDR2 YFSETQ. The CDR3 contains 12 residues. The CDR3 nucleotides are TGCGCCAGCAGACAGGGTTTTGATGAGCAGTTCTTC. Encoded protein: CASRQGFDEQFF. Supplemented by reference TRBV5-1 and TRBJ2-1, the full variable domain reads KAGVTQTPRYLIKTRGQQVTLSCSPISGHRSVSWYQQTPGQGLQFLFEYFSETQRNKGNFPGRFSGRQFSNSRSEMNVSTLELGDSALYLCASRQGFDEQFFGPGTRLTVL.

This clonotype has a count of ten or more. This chain joins TRBV29-1 and TRBJ1-2; D gene unclear. Germline loops: CDR1 SQVTM, CDR2 ANQGSEA. This CDR3 contains 10 residues. V lost 4 bases and J 8 bases, leaving 8 bases between the germline ends. CDR3 sequence: CSVGGWGYTF. The DNA for the CDR3 is TGCAGCGTTGGGGGTTGGGGCTACACCTTC.

The chain links TRBV9 to TRBJ2-1; tentative D call: TRBD2 (6 bases). CDR3 length equals 19 residues. The germline V gene encodes CDR1 SGDLS and CDR2 YYNGEE. Deletions cut 1 base from V and 0 bases from J, with 20 bases between. Written as DNA, the CDR3 is TGTGCCAGCAGCGTAAGGGGTGGGGGAGGCGGTGTCTCCTACAATGAGCAGTTCTTC. Translating gives CASSVRGGGGGVSYNEQFF.

This clonotype was observed at least ten times. The J gene is TRBJ2-3, the V gene TRBV5-1; D ambiguous. V gave up 0 bases and J gave up 3 bases, with 8 bases separating them. The CDR3 sequence is 14 residues long. Per the germline V gene, CDR1 is SGHRS and CDR2 is YFSETQ. The CDR3 nucleotides are TGCGCCAGCAGCTTGGCAGTGGCGACAGATACGCAGTATTTT. Translated: CASSLAVATDTQYF.